This T cell receptor beta chain was sequenced for a study of T cell responses to AZD1222 COVID-19 vaccine. This clone was seen more than once but under ten times. Its target is unknown. The CDR3 has 13 residues. V lost 0 bases, J lost 9 bases, and 9 bases lay in between. Germline V CDR1 and CDR2: SQVTM, ANQGSEA. General study points: The study found vaccine-associated CD4 TCRs spanning spike, dominant at 160-218 and 743-854. Repertoire sampling happened only post peak T cell response. The donor group comprised mostly white British people and more females; the analysis possibly underestimated clonal diversity. Reports indicate that nearly half of spike-specific TCRs are directed at unmutated variant regions.

This table comes from immunoSEQ multiplex PCR, and its TCRdb copy is limited to in-frame clones, with some not included. The sample includes approximately 140,000 clones, over 90% of them seen just once. Source: peripheral blood, taken on day 0 of AZD1222 vaccination. This chain uses TRBV29-1 with TRBJ1-6; D is unclear. This receptor was obtained from an adult in good health. CDR3 coding DNA: TGCAGCGTTGAAGATTCTCCTGGTTCACCCCTCCACTTT. Encoded protein: CSVEDSPGSPLHF.